Listed here is a single TCR beta chain. What it binds is not known. Germline values: CDR1 LGHNA, CDR2 YNFKEQ. The V gene end was trimmed by 4 bases and the J gene end by 9 bases; junction bases not matched to a gene: 13. The CDR3 covers 15 residues. The sample originates from a study of blood T cells in healthy people across ages. Points from the study as a whole: The unknown donor CMV status may have confounded expanded clonotype changes. Estimated diversity across one million T cells was deemed an underestimate.

Drawn from each donor were about 9 milliliters of peripheral blood. Researchers report isolating at least 6.5 million PBMCs per sample. PCR was performed a second time for about 7 to 12 cycles using a sample-barcoded 5' primer and a J-beta primer mix. TCRdb re-called the 5' RACE reads through MiXCR, storing one row per CDR3 protein. The sample lists 1.8 million or so distinct CDR3 sequences; about 39% were seen once. The rearrangement uses TRBV4-2 and TRBJ2-3, with TRBD2 identical over 7 bases. This clonotype was sampled from a human donor in good health. The sequenced sample consisted of blood. The CDR3 bases are TGTGCCAGCAGCCGAGAGACTCGCGGGGGAGGGACGCAGTATTTT. This codes for CASSRETRGGGTQYF.